Below, one T cell receptor (beta chain) is given with its context. Germline V gene lookup returns CDR1 GTSNPN and CDR2 SVGIG (reference sequence). CDR3 length equals 15 residues. V was pared by 2 bases and J by 5 bases, with 18 bases between. The data stem from a study of blood T cell repertoires in COVID-19. Clones were sequenced by immunoSEQ multiplex PCR, and TCRdb holds only the in-frame ones, with some missing. The profile shows some 260,000 clones, around 90% of them singletons. This receptor was taken from a woman in her twenties or thirties with acute or convalescent COVID-19. The specimen was peripheral blood. V and J are TRBV30 and TRBJ2-5; D possibly corresponds to TRBD1 (5 bases). The CDR3 region is CAWSFIIGARETQYF. The CDR3 coding sequence is TGTGCCTGGAGTTTTATAATAGGGGCGCGGGAGACCCAGTACTTC.